This T cell receptor beta chain was retrieved from a study of Graves' ophthalmopathy and Graves' hyperthyroidism. Study-wide results and limits: Blood contained most expanded thyroid clonotypes exceeding 0.001 frequency.

Excluded: other autoimmune disease, uncontrolled infection, pregnancy or lactation. Researchers took RNA transcripts and amplified TCR beta CDR3 regions from them. Following a first-round RT-PCR that used HTBI primers, a second-round multiplex PCR was carried out. One entry per CDR3 protein results from TCRdb running MiXCR on the multiplex PCR reads. Of about 590,000 distinct CDR3 sequences in the sample, roughly 40% were seen once. At least ten counts were recorded for this clonotype. Its antigen is still unknown. The CDR3 covers 15 residues. V shed 6 bases and J shed 3 bases, with 20 bases lying between them. Per germline, CDR1 DFQATT and CDR2 SNEGSKA (reference sequence).

V and J are TRBV20-1 and TRBJ1-2; perhaps TRBD1 as D (6 bases). Sequences were obtained from peripheral blood or thyroid tissue (not recorded which). The sequence derives from an adult man with Graves' hyperthyroidism. The CDR3 protein is CSARPREGGHYGYTF. The CDR3, as DNA: TGCAGTGCCCGTCCTAGAGAGGGGGGTCACTATGGCTACACCTTC.